This passage covers 30 T cell receptor beta chains from one sample sequenced in a study of CD8+ T cells in alopecia areata. cDNA serving as the sequencing template came from extracted, reverse transcribed RNA. TCRdb keeps only in-frame clones here, not all; method: immunoSEQ multiplex PCR. The table shows 69,000 or so clones, with 55% to 75% occurring only once. Sequenced material: CD8+ T cells sorted from blood, taken at week 0. All receptors come from a human donor with alopecia areata.

The rearrangement uses TRBV29-1 and TRBJ1-1; 8 bases match TRBD1. V dropped 6 bases and J dropped 5; count of bases not matched to a gene: 8. The length of the CDR3 is 13 residues. Per germline, CDR1 SQVTM and CDR2 ANQGSEA. The CDR3 region is CSVSGQGGTEAFF. The CDR3 DNA reads TGCAGCGTCTCCGGACAGGGAGGGACTGAAGCTTTCTTT.

The chain recombines TRBV4-3 with TRBJ2-7, with 8 bases fitting TRBD1. V dropped 5 bases and J dropped 4; count of bases not matched to a gene: 7. Per the germline V gene, CDR1 is LGHNA and CDR2 is YSLEER. CDR3 length equals 14 residues. The CDR3 nucleotides are TGCGCCAGCAGCTATCGGACAGGGCCTTACGAGCAGTACTTC. It yields the protein CASSYRTGPYEQYF.

The CDR3 DNA is TGTGCCAGCAGCTTTGAGAATATAGCGGGAGGACGGGAGACCCAGTACTTC. Its translation: CASSFENIAGGRETQYF. The chain employs TRBV7-9 and TRBJ2-5; 10 bases line up with TRBD2. Unmatched junction bases numbered 12, after V lost 3 bases and J lost 5 bases. Germline loops: CDR1 SEHNR, CDR2 FQNEAQ (reference sequence). The CDR3 runs 17 residues.

The chain employs TRBV6-6 and TRBJ2-7; 7 bases line up with TRBD2. The CDR3 covers 15 residues. Losses at the gene ends were 0 bases for V and 0 bases for J; bases not matched to a gene: 2. Germline CDR1 MNHNY, CDR2 SVGAGI (reference sequence). The CDR3 bases are TGTGCCAGCAGTTACTCGGCGGGAGACTCCTACGAGCAGTACTTC. Translation: CASSYSAGDSYEQYF.

V and J are TRBV7-2 and TRBJ2-1, with no clear D. The germline CDR1 and CDR2 sequences are SGHTA and FQGNSA. V lost 8 bases to trimming and J lost 1 base, with 12 bases between them. The CDR3 is 14 amino acids. Here the CDR3 DNA reads TGTGCCAGCCACGGAGTAGGGTCCTACAATGAGCAGTTCTTC. Its protein is CASHGVGSYNEQFF.

The V and J genes are TRBV28 and TRBJ2-7; 8 bases fit TRBD1. This CDR3 spans 15 amino acids. CDR1 and CDR2 (germline): MDHEN, SYDVKM. Trimming removed 6 bases from V and 0 bases from J; junction bases left unmatched: 7. Written as DNA, the CDR3 is TGTGCCAGCAGCCTTACAGGGGGGAGCTCCTACGAGCAGTACTTC. Translation gives CASSLTGGSSYEQYF.

As regards this clone: The same CDR3 can be traced to other DNA sequences in this sample. The rearrangement joins TRBV28 to TRBJ2-5; 12 bases are shared with TRBD2. Germline CDR1 is MDHEN and CDR2 is SYDVKM. The V gene end was trimmed by 3 bases and the J gene end by 1 base; junction bases not matched to a gene: 6. This CDR3 region has 17 residues. In DNA form, the CDR3 reads TGTGCCAGCAGTTTGTGGACTAGCGGGACGTCCCAAGAGACCCAGTACTTC. This translates into CASSLWTSGTSQETQYF.

The J gene is TRBJ2-1, the V gene TRBV4-1, with 12 positions matching TRBD2. Germline V gene lookup returns CDR1 MGHRA and CDR2 YSYEKL. Germline trimming cut 2 bases from V and 8 bases from J; bases unmatched to any gene: 4. The CDR3 has 15 amino acids. CDR3 loop: CASSQLAGGWDEQFF. CDR3 nucleotide sequence: TGCGCCAGCAGCCAACTAGCGGGGGGGTGGGATGAGCAGTTCTTC.

This clone was picked up many times. The chain couples TRBV6-5 to TRBJ2-7; D gene uncertain. Germline values: CDR1 MNHEY, CDR2 SVGAGI. The length of the CDR3 is 13 residues. The V end lost 2 bases, the J end lost 6 bases, and 11 bases lay between the germline ends. CDR3: CASSYENTGEQYF. CDR3 nucleotide sequence: TGTGCCAGCAGTTACGAAAATACGGGCGAGCAGTACTTC.

The genes are TRBV11-3 and TRBJ2-7, with TRBD2 matching 7 bases. CDR3 length: 14 residues. CDR1 and CDR2 (germline): SGHNT, YENEEA. After removal of 1 base from V and 1 base from J, the junction contained 1 base not matched to a gene. CDR3 coding DNA: TGTGCCAGCAGCTTAGCGGGGGGATCCTACGAGCAGTACTTC. This translates into CASSLAGGSYEQYF.

The chain employs TRBV25-1 and TRBJ1-1; 7 bases are a match to TRBD1. CDR3 length: 15 residues. Germline V CDR1 and CDR2: MGHDK, SYGVNS. Trimming cost V 6 bases and J 0 bases; bases outside gene matches: 7. The CDR3 here is CASSPPGGMNTEAFF. CDR3 bases: TGTGCCAGCAGCCCCCCAGGGGGGATGAACACTGAAGCTTTCTTT.

This clone was counted only a few times. The V and J genes are TRBV5-6 and TRBJ2-3; 12 bases line up with TRBD2. Trimming at V came to 4 bases and at J to 2 bases, leaving 2 bases not matched to a gene. The CDR3 runs 15 residues. Germline V gene lookup returns CDR1 SGHDT and CDR2 YYEEEE. In DNA, the CDR3 is TGTGCCAGCAGCCGACTAGCGGGGGACACAGATACGCAGTATTTT. Translating it yields CASSRLAGDTDTQYF.

This clone has a handful of counts. CDR3 residues: CASSVGGGQGGYNEQFF. In DNA, the CDR3 is TGTGCCAGCAGCGTAGGGGGTGGACAGGGTGGCTACAATGAGCAGTTCTTC. This sequence joins TRBV9 and TRBJ2-1; the match to TRBD1 covers 8 bases. After removal of 0 bases from V and 3 bases from J, the junction contained 8 bases not matched to a gene. The CDR3 loop spans 17 amino acids. Per the germline V gene, CDR1 is SGDLS and CDR2 is YYNGEE.

The rearrangement uses TRBV29-1 and TRBJ1-2, with D possibly matching TRBD1 (5 bases). The germline V gene has CDR1 SQVTM and CDR2 ANQGSEA. The V end lost 1 base, the J end lost 5 bases, and 11 bases lay between the germline ends. The CDR3 totals 13 residues. The CDR3 sequence: CSVEATGPYGYTF. The CDR3 nucleotides read TGCAGCGTTGAAGCCACAGGACCTTATGGCTACACCTTC. The full variable domain, with the rest looked up from reference TRBV29-1 and TRBJ1-2, is SAVISQKPSRDICQRGTSLTIQCQVDSQVTMMFWYRQQPGQSLTLIATANQGSEATYESGFVIDKFPISRPNLTFSTLTVSNMSPEDSSIYLCSVEATGPYGYTFGSGTRLTVV.

This clone was observed a single time. The V and J genes are TRBV27 and TRBJ1-1; TRBD1 is a possible D gene (6 bases). V was cut by 7 bases and J by 4 bases, with 13 bases left in between. This CDR3 has 13 amino acids. CDR1 and CDR2 (germline): MNHEY, SMNVEV (reference sequence). The CDR3: CASNGGAATEAFF. CDR3 bases: TGTGCCAGCAATGGGGGGGCCGCCACTGAAGCTTTCTTT.

V usage is TRBV2 and J usage is TRBJ1-2; D not certain. This CDR3 spans 13 amino acids. Trimming cost V 5 bases and J 2 bases, with 9 bases left between them. Looked up from germline, CDR1 is SNHLY and CDR2 is FYNNEI. The CDR3 DNA reads TGTGCCAGCAGTTCCGACACGAACTATGGCTACACCTTC. Amino acids: CASSSDTNYGYTF.

The chain combines TRBV29-1 with TRBJ2-5; TRBD2 matches at 12 bases. Germline V lookup: CDR1 SQVTM, CDR2 ANQGSEA. The CDR3 contains 15 residues. The trim removed 0 bases at V and 4 bases at J, leaving 3 bases unmatched. The CDR3 DNA sequence: TGCAGCGTTGAAGAAACTAGCGGGGGGCGAGAGACCCAGTACTTC. Translating gives CSVEETSGGRETQYF.

The J gene is TRBJ2-7, the V gene TRBV5-1, with D perhaps given as TRBD1 or TRBD2 (5 bases each). Trimming shortened V by 7 bases and J by 1 base, and 15 bases separated the two germline ends. Germline values: CDR1 SGHRS, CDR2 YFSETQ. This CDR3 contains 14 residues. The CDR3 reads CASAFGALSYEQYF. In DNA, the CDR3 is TGCGCCAGCGCATTCGGGGCACTATCCTACGAGCAGTACTTC.

The chain uses TRBV11-3 and TRBJ2-6; tentative D call: TRBD2 (5 bases). V was trimmed by 4 bases and J by 2 bases, leaving 9 bases between them. The CDR3 is made up of 15 amino acids. Germline V gene lookup returns CDR1 SGHNT and CDR2 YENEEA. CDR3 nucleotide sequence: TGTGCCAGCAGCTCTCCCGGGACTGGGGCCAACGTCCTGACTTTC. It yields the protein CASSSPGTGANVLTF.

The rearrangement uses TRBV27 and TRBJ1-1, with D possibly being TRBD1 (6 bases). V was shortened by 4 bases and J by 3 bases, with 21 bases between the two germline ends. This CDR3 has 17 amino acids. Germline V gene sequence: CDR1 MNHEY, CDR2 SMNVEV (reference sequence). CDR3 DNA: TGTGCCAGCAGTTCCACCGTACAGGGCTCCCGCTACACTGAAGCTTTCTTT. Amino acid sequence: CASSSTVQGSRYTEAFF.

The table lists this clone with a few counts. The rearrangement uses TRBV27 and TRBJ2-7; 9 nucleotides line up with TRBD1. The CDR3 loop spans 15 amino acids. CDR1 and CDR2 from the germline V gene are MNHEY and SMNVEV (reference sequence). V was clipped by 3 bases and J by 3 bases; unmatched bases: 6. The CDR3 nucleotides are TGTGCCAGCAGTTTCTCTACGACAGGGGGCTACGAGCAGTACTTC. Protein product: CASSFSTTGGYEQYF.

This chain links TRBV28 with TRBJ2-3; 7 nucleotides match TRBD1. Germline V gene lookup returns CDR1 MDHEN and CDR2 SYDVKM. V trimming: 4 bases; J trimming: 0 bases; junction bases outside the gene matches: 16. The CDR3 spans 19 residues. The CDR3, as DNA: TGTGCCAGCAGTTCTCCGGGACAGAAGTCCTTAACTAGCACAGATACGCAGTATTTT. Residues: CASSSPGQKSLTSTDTQYF.

V usage is TRBV29-1 and J usage is TRBJ1-2; 8 nucleotides agree with TRBD1. The germline gives CDR1 SQVTM, CDR2 ANQGSEA. The CDR3 is 15 amino acids. The junction had 7 bases not matched to a gene; V was cut back by 0 bases and J by 4 bases. This chain's CDR3 is CSVEDVTGEIYGYTF. The CDR3 coding sequence is TGCAGCGTTGAAGATGTGACAGGGGAGATCTATGGCTACACCTTC. The full variable domain, in which reference TRBV29-1 and TRBJ1-2 provide the parts outside the CDR3, is SAVISQKPSRDICQRGTSLTIQCQVDSQVTMMFWYRQQPGQSLTLIATANQGSEATYESGFVIDKFPISRPNLTFSTLTVSNMSPEDSSIYLCSVEDVTGEIYGYTFGSGTRLTVV.

The chain carries TRBV1 and TRBJ2-7; TRBD1 is the table's D call, not checked against the DNA. TRBV1 corresponds to a pseudogene. The CDR3 covers 17 residues. This CDR3 is CTSSLGQKSLLSYEQYF. In DNA form, the CDR3 reads TGCACCAGCAGCCTGGGACAGAAAAGCCTACTCAGCTACGAGCAGTACTTC.

CDR3 protein: CAIRERKPGQGDGEQYF. The CDR3, as DNA: TGTGCCATCAGGGAACGGAAACCGGGACAGGGGGATGGCGAGCAGTACTTC. This chain uses TRBV10-3 with TRBJ2-7; TRBD1 matches 11 bases. The CDR3 is 17 residues long. After removal of 6 bases from V and 6 bases from J, the junction contained 16 bases not matched to a gene. The germline V gene has CDR1 ENHRY and CDR2 SYGVKD.

The chain joins TRBV29-1 to TRBJ2-2; D is possibly TRBD2 (6 bases). Germline V gene lookup returns CDR1 SQVTM and CDR2 ANQGSEA. This CDR3 is built from 15 residues. Trimming removed 6 bases at V and 3 bases at J, with 17 bases between. CDR3 nucleotides: TGCAGCGTCGCCAGACTAGACCGCGACACCGGGGAGCTGTTTTTT. Translated: CSVARLDRDTGELFF.

J is TRBJ1-2 and V is TRBV27, with D tentatively TRBD1 (6 bases). This CDR3 region has 13 residues. V was clipped by 0 bases and J by 9 bases, with 11 bases between them. Germline V lookup: CDR1 MNHEY, CDR2 SMNVEV (reference sequence). The CDR3 here is CASSLSGQYSYTF. The CDR3 DNA reads TGTGCCAGCAGTTTATCCGGACAGTATAGCTACACCTTC.

The rearrangement links TRBV27 to TRBJ2-5, with D perhaps matching TRBD1 (5 bases). In germline, CDR1 is MNHEY, CDR2 SMNVEV (reference sequence). This CDR3 has 14 amino acids. The V gene lost 3 bases and the J gene lost 2 bases, with 10 bases spanning the gap. This CDR3 reads CASSLTAGQETQYF. DNA of the CDR3: TGTGCCAGCAGTTTGACGGCAGGGCAAGAGACCCAGTACTTC.

V gene TRBV25-1 combines with J gene TRBJ2-1, with TRBD1 matching 10 bases. V dropped 8 bases and J dropped 5; count of bases not matched to a gene: 3. The CDR3 runs to 13 residues. The V gene's germline CDR1 is MGHDK and CDR2 SYGVNS. The CDR3 reads CASSGTGDNEQFF. DNA of the CDR3: TGTGCCAGCTCCGGGACAGGGGACAATGAGCAGTTCTTC.

This sequence joins TRBV11-2 and TRBJ2-1; D is ambiguous. The CDR3 runs 12 residues. Germline CDR1 is SGHAT and CDR2 is FQNNGV. V was clipped by 1 base and J by 6 bases, with 4 bases between them. CDR3 sequence (DNA): TGTGCCAGCAGCTTAGGCGCCAATGAGCAGTTCTTC. Its translation: CASSLGANEQFF.